The 32 T cell receptor beta chains reported below all come from one sample, sequenced in a study of TIL therapy for anti-PD-1-resistant metastatic lung cancer. The libraries were made with immunoSEQ v3. Sequenced by immunoSEQ multiplex PCR; TCRdb stores in-frame clones only, minus some. The sample has roughly 46,000 clones; approximately 86% are singletons. Documented time point: pre-treatment sample, taken before nivolumab and TIL therapy. Specimen: blood, collected at baseline. These receptors were obtained from a person aged 25-80 years with non-small cell lung cancer.

V gene TRBV28 combines with J gene TRBJ2-7; TRBD1 matches at 9 bases. Losses at the gene ends were 4 bases for V and 2 bases for J; bases not matched to a gene: 12. The CDR3 is made up of 17 amino acids. CDR1 and CDR2 (germline): MDHEN, SYDVKM. This CDR3 reads CASSSSPPGQGAYEQYF. In DNA, the CDR3 is TGTGCCAGCAGTTCTAGCCCCCCGGGACAGGGCGCCTACGAGCAGTACTTC.

The chain is built from TRBV28 and TRBJ1-1, with 7 bases aligning to TRBD1. The CDR3 is made up of 18 amino acids. CDR1 and CDR2 (germline): MDHEN, SYDVKM. Unmatched junction bases numbered 16, after V lost 6 bases and J lost 0 bases. The CDR3 sequence: CASSPPVPQGVMNTEAFF. CDR3 coding DNA: TGTGCCAGCAGCCCACCGGTCCCCCAGGGGGTAATGAACACTGAAGCTTTCTTT.

V and J are TRBV5-1 and TRBJ2-2; D may be TRBD1 or TRBD2 (5 bases each). The CDR3 is 15 amino acids. The V end lost 2 bases, the J end lost 7 bases, and 15 bases lay between the germline ends. Germline lookup yields CDR1 SGHRS and CDR2 YFSETQ. CDR3 loop: CASSLSPLGDGELFF. The CDR3 DNA reads as TGCGCCAGCAGCTTATCCCCCCTGGGGGACGGGGAGCTGTTTTTT. Together with reference TRBV5-1 and TRBJ2-2, the CDR3 gives the full variable domain: KAGVTQTPRYLIKTRGQQVTLSCSPISGHRSVSWYQQTPGQGLQFLFEYFSETQRNKGNFPGRFSGRQFSNSRSEMNVSTLELGDSALYLCASSLSPLGDGELFFGEGSRLTVL.

V gene TRBV18 combines with J gene TRBJ1-1; possible D gene TRBD1, 5 bases. This CDR3 spans 14 amino acids. Between the trimmed V and J ends, which lost 1 base and 8 bases, there was a span of 14 bases. Germline V gene data show CDR1 as KGHSH and CDR2 as LQKENI. The CDR3 region is CASSPRTGESEAFF. CDR3 sequence (DNA): TGTGCCAGCTCACCACGGACGGGGGAATCCGAAGCTTTCTTT. Full variable domain (remainder filled in from reference TRBV18 and TRBJ1-1): NAGVMQNPRHLVRRRGQEARLRCSPMKGHSHVYWYRQLPEEGLKFMVYLQKENIIDESGMPKERFSAEFPKEGPSILRIQQVVRGDSAAYFCASSPRTGESEAFFGQGTRLTVV.

The V and J genes are TRBV3-1 (or the pseudogene TRBV3-2) and TRBJ2-2; D is perhaps TRBD2 (6 bases). The CDR3 consists of 17 residues. V was pared by 1 base and J by 1 base, with 13 bases between. Germline CDR1 reads LGHDT; CDR2 reads YNNKEL (reference sequence). In DNA form, the CDR3 reads TGTGCCAGCAGCCAAGGGTTCGGGGGAGGGAACACCGGGGAGCTGTTTTTT. It translates to CASSQGFGGGNTGELFF.

The V call is TRBV5-1, the J call TRBJ2-6; 7 positions match TRBD1. CDR3 length: 16 residues. Trimming took 0 bases from V and 4 from J; bases not matched to a gene: 4. Per the germline V gene, CDR1 is SGHRS and CDR2 is YFSETQ. CDR3 protein: CASSLEGATGANVLTF. The DNA of the CDR3 is TGCGCCAGCAGCTTGGAGGGGGCCACGGGGGCCAACGTCCTGACTTTC. The entire variable domain, with the rest obtained from reference TRBV5-1 and TRBJ2-6, is as follows: KAGVTQTPRYLIKTRGQQVTLSCSPISGHRSVSWYQQTPGQGLQFLFEYFSETQRNKGNFPGRFSGRQFSNSRSEMNVSTLELGDSALYLCASSLEGATGANVLTFGAGSRLTVL.

V usage is TRBV7-9 and J usage is TRBJ1-1; D is uncertain. This CDR3 contains 17 residues. V shed 5 bases and J shed 1 base, with 20 bases lying between them. In germline, CDR1 is SEHNR, CDR2 FQNEAQ (reference sequence). CDR3 sequence: CASSPPRGRAGNTEAFF. Here the CDR3 DNA reads TGTGCCAGCAGCCCACCGAGAGGTCGTGCGGGGAACACTGAAGCTTTCTTT.

The chain uses TRBV28 and TRBJ1-1; D possibly corresponds to TRBD1 (6 bases). This CDR3 region has 16 residues. The V gene's germline CDR1 is MDHEN and CDR2 SYDVKM. The V end lost 1 base, the J end lost 7 bases, and 19 bases lay between the germline ends. CDR3 DNA sequence: TGTGCCAGCAGTTTATACAGGGAGCTAAGGTACCTTGAAGCTTTCTTT. Residues: CASSLYRELRYLEAFF.

With respect to this clone: A junction boundary mismatches the germline segment, possibly from a read error. This chain connects TRBV15 to TRBJ2-7; D might be TRBD2 (6 bases). Germline assignment: CDR1 LNHNV and CDR2 YYDKDF (reference sequence). This CDR3 is built from 15 residues. The CDR3 nucleotides read TGTGCCACCAGTAGAGGAGGCGGGATCGACTACGAGCAGTACTTC. Protein sequence: CATSRGGGIDYEQYF.

The chain is built from TRBV15 and TRBJ2-3; D unclear. CDR1 is LNHNV, CDR2 YYDKDF, per germline (reference sequence). The CDR3 consists of 12 residues. The V end was cut by 2 bases, the J end by 6 bases, with 6 bases between. The CDR3 nucleotides read TGTGCCACCAGCAGAAAGGAGGATACGCAGTATTTT. Its translation: CATSRKEDTQYF.

V is TRBV23-1 and J is TRBJ1-5, with unresolved D. TRBV23-1 is an ORF; its function is uncertain. CDR3 size: 14 residues. The germline V and J ends were trimmed by 7 bases and 5 bases, with 15 bases remaining between them. This CDR3 reads CASIGRKAHQPQHF. The CDR3 region has the DNA TGCGCCAGCATAGGCAGGAAAGCCCATCAGCCCCAGCATTTT.

The genes are TRBV27 and TRBJ2-1; D gene unclear. This CDR3 contains 12 residues. The V and J ends lost 4 bases and 5 bases respectively, with 6 bases between them. Germline loops: CDR1 MNHEY, CDR2 SMNVEV (reference sequence). The CDR3 sequence is CASSSADNEQFF. The CDR3 bases are TGTGCCAGCAGTTCCGCGGACAATGAGCAGTTCTTC.

This chain uses TRBV15 with TRBJ2-1, with 12 bases aligning to TRBD2. The germline CDR1 and CDR2 sequences are LNHNV and YYDKDF (reference sequence). There are 16 residues in the CDR3. V was pared by 2 bases and J by 7 bases, with 6 bases of the junction left unmatched. DNA for the CDR3: TGTGCCACCAGCAGAACGCCGGGACTAGCGGGTAATGAGCAGTTCTTC. Protein product: CATSRTPGLAGNEQFF. The full variable domain, rest sourced from reference TRBV15 and TRBJ2-1, is DAMVIQNPRYQVTQFGKPVTLSCSQTLNHNVMYWYQQKSSQAPKLLFHYYDKDFNNEADTPDNFQSRRPNTSFCFLDIRSPGLGDTAMYLCATSRTPGLAGNEQFFGPGTRLTVL.

The chain uses TRBV15 and TRBJ1-3; unclear D gene. Trimming stripped 8 bases from V and 4 bases from J, with 9 bases between. Germline-derived CDR1 and CDR2 are LNHNV and YYDKDF (reference sequence). The CDR3 covers 12 residues. The CDR3 spells CATSVGGNTIYF. CDR3 DNA: TGTGCCACCTCGGTTGGCGGAAACACCATATATTTT.

The rearrangement links TRBV4-2 to TRBJ2-5; tentatively, D is TRBD2 (5 bases). Trimming took off 1 base at V and 1 base at J, with 7 bases between the two ends. The germline V gene has CDR1 LGHNA and CDR2 YNFKEQ. The CDR3 totals 14 residues. The CDR3 sequence is CASSQGGSQETQYF. CDR3 nucleotide sequence: TGTGCCAGCAGCCAAGGTGGGAGCCAAGAGACCCAGTACTTC.

The rearrangement joins TRBV6-5 to TRBJ1-1, with D uncertain. Germline values: CDR1 MNHEY, CDR2 SVGAGI. The CDR3 is 14 residues long. Trimming left V 6 bases short and J 0 bases short, with 11 bases between. The CDR3 here is CASRASHMNTEAFF. In nucleotides, the CDR3 is TGTGCCAGCAGGGCCTCGCACATGAACACTGAAGCTTTCTTT.

The rearrangement uses TRBV29-1 and TRBJ1-3; possibly TRBD1 for D (5 bases). Trimming removed 3 bases at V and 4 bases at J, with 7 bases between. Germline CDR1 is SQVTM and CDR2 is ANQGSEA. CDR3 length: 12 residues. Here the CDR3 reads CSVDRQGNTIYF. CDR3 nucleotides: TGCAGCGTTGATAGACAGGGAAACACCATATATTTT.

The chain couples TRBV5-6 to TRBJ1-2; no reliable D call. Germline values: CDR1 SGHDT, CDR2 YYEEEE. V lost 1 base, J lost 8 bases, and 12 bases lay in between. This CDR3 is 13 amino acids long. CDR3 protein: CASSLRAGQGYTF. The CDR3 region has the DNA TGTGCCAGCAGCTTGAGGGCTGGTCAAGGCTACACCTTC.

The count of this clone is one. The rearrangement uses TRBV28 and TRBJ2-7, with 7 positions matching TRBD1. This CDR3 spans 14 amino acids. CDR1 is MDHEN, CDR2 SYDVKM, per germline. Germline trimming cut 6 bases from V and 4 bases from J; bases unmatched to any gene: 9. The CDR3 DNA follows: TGTGCCAGCAGCATAACAGGGGATCGGTACGAGCAGTACTTC. Its translation is CASSITGDRYEQYF. Together with reference TRBV28 and TRBJ2-7, the CDR3 gives the full variable domain: DVKVTQSSRYLVKRTGEKVFLECVQDMDHENMFWYRQDPGLGLRLIYFSYDVKMKEKGDIPEGYSVSREKKERFSLILESASTNQTSMYLCASSITGDRYEQYFGPGTRLTVT.

In this sample, this clone turned up a few times. This chain uses TRBV5-1 with TRBJ1-1; 7 bases are a match to TRBD1. The germline V gene encodes CDR1 SGHRS and CDR2 YFSETQ. This CDR3 contains 14 residues. With V trimmed by 5 bases and J by 5 bases, 9 bases remained unmatched. The CDR3 sequence is CASRITGVGTEAFF. CDR3 nucleotides: TGCGCCAGCAGGATAACAGGGGTCGGGACTGAAGCTTTCTTT.

In this sample, this clone turned up once. The rearrangement uses TRBV24-1 and TRBJ1-3, with no clear D. CDR3 size: 14 residues. The germline V gene encodes CDR1 KGHDR and CDR2 SFDVKD. Deletions cut 5 bases from V and 0 bases from J, with 7 bases between. The CDR3: CATSGGNSGNTIYF. CDR3 bases: TGTGCCACCAGTGGAGGGAACTCTGGAAACACCATATATTTT.

This clone ranks as medium-sized (0.01 to 0.1%). The rearrangement joins TRBV9 to TRBJ1-2, with D unclear. CDR1 SGDLS and CDR2 YYNGEE come from the germline V gene. This CDR3 has 15 amino acids. V lost 0 bases and J 4 bases, leaving 13 bases between the germline ends. The CDR3 sequence: CASSVAPGLPYGYTF. CDR3 nucleotides: TGTGCCAGCAGCGTAGCTCCAGGACTCCCCTATGGCTACACCTTC.

The chain links TRBV5-1 to TRBJ2-5; 7 bases are shared with TRBD2. Unmatched junction bases numbered 13, after V lost 6 bases and J lost 5 bases. The germline gives CDR1 SGHRS, CDR2 YFSETQ. CDR3 length equals 15 residues. The CDR3 sequence is CASNPSGDPRETQYF. DNA of the CDR3: TGCGCCAGCAACCCGAGCGGGGATCCAAGGGAGACCCAGTACTTC.

V usage is TRBV18 and J usage is TRBJ2-7; 10 nucleotides agree with TRBD1. Germline assignment: CDR1 KGHSH and CDR2 LQKENI. J gave up 7 bases and V 1 base, and 10 bases lay outside the gene matches. The CDR3 is 16 residues long. CDR3 residues: CASSPRILGQGGEQYF. CDR3 bases: TGTGCCAGCTCACCACGAATTTTAGGACAGGGGGGAGAGCAGTACTTC.

The rearrangement links TRBV21-1 to TRBJ2-6; the DNA was not used to check the table's D call, TRBD1. TRBV21-1 is termed a pseudogene. The length of the CDR3 is 17 residues. The CDR3 sequence: CASRPGTAGSGANVLTF. The CDR3 DNA reads TGTGCCAGCAGACCCGGGACAGCGGGCTCTGGGGCCAACGTCCTGACTTTC.

V is TRBV24-1 and J is TRBJ1-2, with 7 nucleotides matching TRBD1. The CDR3 length is 14 residues. Losses at the gene ends were 6 bases for V and 7 bases for J; bases not matched to a gene: 10. Germline V gives CDR1 KGHDR, CDR2 SFDVKD. The CDR3 coding sequence is TGTGCCACCAGTCGGGGCGACAGGGTTGTTGGCTACACCTTC. It translates to CATSRGDRVVGYTF.

The V gene is TRBV20-1, the J gene TRBJ2-7, with a possible D match to TRBD2 (5 bases). The germline V gene has CDR1 DFQATT and CDR2 SNEGSKA (reference sequence). Trimming cost V 3 bases and J 4 bases, with 16 bases left between them. CDR3 length: 14 residues. CDR3 residues: CSASIPGLLYEQYF. The CDR3, as DNA: TGCAGTGCTAGTATTCCCGGACTTCTATACGAGCAGTACTTC.

The chain joins TRBV19 to TRBJ2-7; 8 bases are shared with TRBD2. Germline V gene sequence: CDR1 LNHDA, CDR2 SQIVND (reference sequence). This CDR3 is 16 amino acids long. V trimming: 5 bases; J trimming: 4 bases; junction bases outside the gene matches: 13. The CDR3 loop reads CASSRASGPRPYEQYF. Here the CDR3 DNA reads TGTGCCAGTAGTCGAGCTAGCGGGCCCCGGCCGTACGAGCAGTACTTC.

The gene calls are TRBV19 and TRBJ2-2; 8 nucleotides match TRBD1. With 5 bases clipped from V and 7 bases from J, the junction kept 6 bases outside the gene matches. CDR1 and CDR2 from the germline V gene are LNHDA and SQIVND (reference sequence). The CDR3 extends over 14 amino acids. This CDR3 is CASSQGASSGELFF. The CDR3 nucleotides read TGTGCCAGTAGTCAGGGGGCGAGTAGCGGGGAGCTGTTTTTT.

The chain joins TRBV7-9 to TRBJ2-1, with 8 bases aligning to TRBD2. Germline CDR1 and CDR2: SEHNR and FQNEAQ (reference sequence). The CDR3 has 16 amino acids. Trimming took 1 base from V and 1 from J; bases not matched to a gene: 3. The CDR3 loop is CASSLDGRGSYNEQFF. The CDR3 DNA reads TGTGCCAGCAGCTTAGACGGGAGGGGGTCCTACAATGAGCAGTTCTTC.

V and J are TRBV28 and TRBJ1-1, with D tentatively TRBD1 (6 bases). Trimming removed 6 bases from V and 5 bases from J, with 16 bases in between. The CDR3 sequence is 14 residues long. CDR1 and CDR2 (germline): MDHEN, SYDVKM. CDR3 loop: CASRTGARGTEAFF. The CDR3 DNA reads as TGTGCCAGCAGGACCGGGGCGAGGGGGACTGAAGCTTTCTTT.

V and J are TRBV7-8 and TRBJ1-2; 9 positions agree with TRBD1. The CDR3 has 14 residues. The germline gives CDR1 SGHVS, CDR2 FQNEAQ. The V gene end was trimmed by 2 bases and the J gene end by 4 bases; junction bases not matched to a gene: 2. CDR3 coding DNA: TGTGCCAGCAGCTTAACAGGGGGCCTCTATGGCTACACCTTC. Its protein is CASSLTGGLYGYTF.